This record covers a single TCR beta chain. The antigen it recognizes is unknown. Within one base of it there is no much larger clone, and no base qualities were kept. Preparation of the library involved PCR. Sequencer: Illumina HiSeq 2500. TCR library preparation used molecular barcoding, with unique molecular identifiers applied to normalize quantification of the TCRbeta repertoire. TCRdb trimmed the raw reads at Q25, called clones with MiXCR and kept productive beta chains. Rows are combined by CDR3 protein, so each entry shows the most common genes and DNA. The table for this sample lists 330,000 or so distinct CDR3 sequences; 10% of them were counted only once. More than 2% of the sample comes from the top ten. The source of the sample is a study of T-cell reconstitution after alpha-beta-depleted transplantation in children (dated by TCRdb to the mid-2010s). Turning to the overall study: The study quantitatively tracked T-cell immune reconstitution after TCRalphabeta/CD19-depleted allogeneic hematopoietic cell transplantation in children using TCR repertoire profiling.

The CDR3 starts with the cysteine, ends with the phenylalanine, and has 15 residues. The retained sequence is limited to the CDR3, 45 bases, with the frame set at the first base. V and J lose 6 bases and 1 base, and a span of 14 bases separates them. CDR1 and CDR2 are read off the germline V gene as MNHNS and SASEGT. The rearranged chain carries TRBV6-1 and TRBJ2-3; D gene: possibly TRBD1, on 5 matching bases. Sample: PBMCs from the stem cell graft donor, taken from the stem cell graft. The TCR comes from a human donor who donated a stem cell graft to a child with acute lymphoblastic leukemia. The DNA sequence reads TGTGCCAGCAGGGGGCTTGGGGCGGGCACAGATACGCAGTATTTT. This sequence encodes CASRGLGAGTDTQYF.